Sequencing of this TCR beta chain was carried out in a study of T-cell memory formation after mild COVID-19. The CDR3 covers 13 residues. Germline V lookup: CDR1 SGHRS, CDR2 YFSETQ. Between the trimmed V and J ends, which lost 0 bases and 2 bases, there was a span of 5 bases. Study results and limitations: CD4+ bias marked clones expanding day 15 to 37, unlike balanced contracting clones.

TCRdb independently ran MiXCR on the 5' RACE reads; one entry per CDR3 protein. This sample carries 300,000 or so distinct CDR3 sequences, about 16% of them seen once, and the ten largest clones take roughly 25%. This clonotype was recorded many times. Its antigen is undetermined. This chain links TRBV5-1 with TRBJ1-2; D uncertain. The sample taken for sequencing was PBMCs or a T cell subset sorted from them (not recorded which). The clonotype comes from a man aged 18-30 years who had mild COVID-19 (a few samples of this study predate the infection). Cell type and time point are not known. CDR3: CASSLGSNYGYTF. DNA of the CDR3: TGCGCCAGCAGCTTGGGCAGCAACTATGGCTACACCTTC.